This T cell receptor beta chain comes out of a study of shared T cell receptors in the human thymus. The CDR3 runs to 14 residues. Germline V lookup: CDR1 LNHDA, CDR2 SQIVND (reference sequence). V dropped 9 bases and J dropped 2 bases, with 14 bases sitting between them. The repertoire was sequenced with immunoSEQ multiplex PCR; TCRdb's copy has only in-frame clones and lacks some. This sample has about 660,000 clones, with roughly 90% found just once. These records were also assigned to another study, of human thymus T cells. As that report states: Serving as donors were healthy Finnish infants, each of whom was having open corrective surgery for congenital heart defects. Corrective heart surgery yielded the resections from which the thymus tissue came. Related reports documented highly overlapping thymic repertoires among unrelated individuals.

The V gene is TRBV19, the J gene TRBJ1-5; D remains unclear. The source of this sequence is a boy younger than two with a congenital heart defect. The sequenced sample was thymocytes. This chain's CDR3 is CASTGSPRNQPQHF. DNA of the CDR3: TGTGCCAGCACCGGGTCCCCCCGCAATCAGCCCCAGCATTTT.